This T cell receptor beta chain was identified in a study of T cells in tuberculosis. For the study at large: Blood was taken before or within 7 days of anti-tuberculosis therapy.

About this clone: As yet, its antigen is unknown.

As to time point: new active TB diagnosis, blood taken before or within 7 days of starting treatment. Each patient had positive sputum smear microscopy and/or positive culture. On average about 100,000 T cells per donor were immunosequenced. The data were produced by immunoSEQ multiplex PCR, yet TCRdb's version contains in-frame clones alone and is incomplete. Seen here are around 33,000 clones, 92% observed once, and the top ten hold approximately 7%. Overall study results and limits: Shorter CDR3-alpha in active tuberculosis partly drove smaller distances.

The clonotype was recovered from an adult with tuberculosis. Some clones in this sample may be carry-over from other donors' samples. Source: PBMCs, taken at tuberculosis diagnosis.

DNA for the CDR3: TGCGCCAGCAGCTTGGTTGGGGGCTCGGGCACTGAAGCTTTCTTT. Protein: CASSLVGGSGTEAFF. The chain joins TRBV5-1 to TRBJ1-1; possibly TRBD1 for D (6 bases). V was trimmed by 0 bases and J by 4 bases, leaving 13 bases between them. This CDR3 contains 15 residues. Germline CDR1 is SGHRS and CDR2 is YFSETQ.